Listed here are 21 T cell receptor beta chains from one sample, sequenced in a study of blood T cell repertoires in COVID-19. Only in-frame clones appear in the TCRdb table, and some are missing; sequencing was by immunoSEQ multiplex PCR. The sample carries about 300,000 clones, over 75% recorded once. Sequenced sample: PBMCs or T cells enriched from blood (not recorded which). These receptors all stem from a woman in her thirties who had recovered from COVID-19.

The table lists this clone with a count of one. The gene calls are TRBV6-2 or TRBV6-3 and TRBJ2-1; the D gene is possibly TRBD1 (6 bases). The CDR3 has 16 amino acids. Deletions cut 2 bases from V and 4 bases from J, with 15 bases between. From germline, CDR1 is MNHEY and CDR2 SVGEGT. The CDR3 region has the DNA TGTGCCAGCAGTTACATTAGGGGGAGAAGATACAATGAGCAGTTCTTC. It encodes CASSYIRGRRYNEQFF.

The chain employs TRBV27 and TRBJ2-7; 7 bases are shared with TRBD1. This CDR3 is built from 15 residues. V trimming: 8 bases; J trimming: 2 bases; junction bases outside the gene matches: 12. Germline V CDR1 and CDR2: MNHEY, SMNVEV (reference sequence). The DNA of the CDR3 is TGTGCCAGCTCGAGGGAAGGACAGGCCCCCTACGAGCAGTACTTC. This gives the protein CASSREGQAPYEQYF.

This chain links TRBV5-8 with TRBJ2-1; 11 bases are shared with TRBD2. CDR1 and CDR2 (germline): SGHTS, YDEGEE. The V segment lost 4 bases and the J segment 7 bases; nucleotides outside the gene matches: 7. The CDR3 totals 15 residues. In DNA form, the CDR3 reads TGTGCCAGCAGCCGAGGACTAGCGGGTCTAAATGAGCAGTTCTTC. Protein product: CASSRGLAGLNEQFF.

Only one count was recorded for this clone. The V gene is TRBV27, the J gene TRBJ2-1, with 7 bases matching TRBD1. V gave up 5 bases and J gave up 7 bases; unmatched junction bases: 11. This CDR3 is 15 amino acids long. CDR1 is MNHEY and CDR2 is SMNVEV in the germline V gene (reference sequence). The CDR3 protein is CASSIGQVKLNEQFF. Written as DNA, the CDR3 is TGTGCCAGCAGTATTGGACAGGTAAAGCTTAATGAGCAGTTCTTC.

This sequence joins TRBV18 and TRBJ1-1; 7 bases are shared with TRBD1. CDR3 length: 15 residues. V shed 3 bases and J 0 bases; nucleotides not matched to a gene: 4. Looked up from germline, CDR1 is KGHSH and CDR2 is LQKENI. Written as DNA, the CDR3 is TGTGCCAGCTCACCTTGGGACAGAATGAACACTGAAGCTTTCTTT. Translated: CASSPWDRMNTEAFF. The full variable domain, completed using reference TRBV18 and TRBJ1-1, is NAGVMQNPRHLVRRRGQEARLRCSPMKGHSHVYWYRQLPEEGLKFMVYLQKENIIDESGMPKERFSAEFPKEGPSILRIQQVVRGDSAAYFCASSPWDRMNTEAFFGQGTRLTVV.

The chain joins TRBV2 to TRBJ2-2; a weak D match, TRBD2 (5 bases). There are 14 residues in the CDR3. Trimming cost V 4 bases and J 2 bases, with 8 bases left between them. Germline CDR1 and CDR2: SNHLY and FYNNEI. CDR3 DNA sequence: TGTGCCAGCAGTGGGGCGGGCAACACCGGGGAGCTGTTTTTT. As protein: CASSGAGNTGELFF.

CDR3 residues: CASSLGLSEGQYF. CDR3 nucleotides: TGTGCCAGCAGCTTAGGCCTTAGCGAGGGGCAGTACTTC. This chain connects TRBV13 to TRBJ2-7; TRBD2 is a possible D gene (5 bases). V was trimmed by 0 bases and J by 9 bases, leaving 12 bases between them. This CDR3 has 13 residues. Germline lookup yields CDR1 PRHDT and CDR2 FYEKMQ (reference sequence).

The rearrangement links TRBV4-3 to TRBJ2-3; perhaps TRBD2 as D (7 bases). Trimming shortened V by 2 bases and J by 8 bases, and 14 bases separated the two germline ends. Germline V lookup: CDR1 LGHNA, CDR2 YSLEER. The CDR3 has 14 amino acids. CDR3 protein: CASSQLAEGGTQYF. The CDR3, as DNA: TGCGCCAGCAGCCAACTAGCGGAAGGGGGTACGCAGTATTTT.

The genes are TRBV5-1 and TRBJ1-1; D is unclear. There are 14 residues in the CDR3. V lost 0 bases to trimming and J lost 1 base, with 7 bases between them. Germline V gene data show CDR1 as SGHRS and CDR2 as YFSETQ. The CDR3 protein is CASSLATQNTEAFF. DNA of the CDR3: TGCGCCAGCAGCTTGGCGACACAGAACACTGAAGCTTTCTTT.

This chain joins TRBV5-1 and TRBJ2-1, with D possibly being TRBD2 (6 bases). CDR1 is SGHRS and CDR2 is YFSETQ in the germline V gene. The CDR3 extends over 16 amino acids. Trimming took 2 bases from V and 5 from J, leaving 17 bases between them. The CDR3 nucleotides read TGCGCCAGCAGCTTCCCTCGGGGCGGGGATGACAATGAGCAGTTCTTC. Protein sequence: CASSFPRGGDDNEQFF.

This clone was observed a handful of times. At one end, the junction sequence differs from germline, possibly due to a read error. This rearrangement joins TRBV7-7 to TRBJ2-7, with 9 nucleotides matching TRBD1. The CDR3 totals 14 residues. The germline V gene has CDR1 SSHAT and CDR2 FNYEAQ (reference sequence). The CDR3 region has the DNA TGTGCTAGCAGCCCCGGGACAGGGACGTACGAGCAGTACTTC. Amino acid sequence: CASSPGTGTYEQYF.

The chain uses TRBV12-3 or TRBV12-4 and TRBJ2-7, with unresolved D. The length of the CDR3 is 13 residues. V lost 3 bases, J lost 3 bases, and 9 bases lay in between. CDR3 sequence: CASSFPRNYEQYF. In DNA, the CDR3 is TGTGCCAGCAGTTTCCCCAGAAACTACGAGCAGTACTTC.

The chain joins TRBV18 to TRBJ2-7; 9 nucleotides align to TRBD2. The CDR3 covers 17 residues. Germline V lookup: CDR1 KGHSH, CDR2 LQKENI. V shed 2 bases, J shed 1 base, and the junction held 9 bases outside the gene matches. The CDR3 region has the DNA TGTGCCAGCTCACCAAACGCACCAGCGGGAGGTTCCTACGAGCAGTACTTC. Translating it yields CASSPNAPAGGSYEQYF.

The J gene is TRBJ1-2, the V gene TRBV7-2; TRBD1 is a possible D gene (6 bases). The CDR3 consists of 14 residues. Germline lookup yields CDR1 SGHTA and CDR2 FQGNSA. Trimming took 5 bases from V and 6 from J, leaving 16 bases between them. CDR3 residues: CASSAYREADGYTF. The CDR3 DNA is TGTGCCAGCAGCGCTTACAGGGAAGCAGATGGCTACACCTTC.

V gene TRBV11-2 combines with J gene TRBJ2-5, with 9 positions matching TRBD2. CDR3 length: 16 residues. The germline V gene encodes CDR1 SGHAT and CDR2 FQNNGV. The junction had 4 bases not matched to a gene; V was cut back by 2 bases and J by 0 bases. CDR3 residues: CASSLRLADYQETQYF. The CDR3 DNA is TGTGCCAGCAGCTTAAGACTAGCGGACTACCAAGAGACCCAGTACTTC.

The chain has TRBV27 and TRBJ2-2; 10 bases match TRBD2. With 7 bases clipped from V and 2 bases from J, the junction kept 4 bases outside the gene matches. The CDR3 sequence is 15 residues long. Germline V CDR1 and CDR2: MNHEY, SMNVEV (reference sequence). In DNA form, the CDR3 reads TGTGCCAGCACCCGGACTAGCGGCAACACCGGGGAGCTGTTTTTT. It yields the protein CASTRTSGNTGELFF.

The chain combines TRBV14 with TRBJ2-1; 14 nucleotides line up with TRBD2. CDR1 and CDR2 (germline): SGHDN, FVKESK. V trimming: 4 bases; J trimming: 3 bases; junction bases outside the gene matches: 11. The CDR3 totals 19 residues. CDR3 DNA sequence: TGTGCCAGCAGCCTAACGCCGGGACTAGCGGGAGTTAACTACAATGAGCAGTTCTTC. Translating it yields CASSLTPGLAGVNYNEQFF.

Note on this clone: Other nucleotide sequences in the sample specify the same CDR3. This chain links TRBV12-3 or TRBV12-4 with TRBJ1-5; weak D call: TRBD1 (6 bases). V dropped 6 bases and J dropped 6 bases, with 9 bases sitting between them. The CDR3 contains 12 residues. Written as DNA, the CDR3 is TGTGCCAGCAGCACAGGGAGTCAGCCCCAGCATTTT. Its translation: CASSTGSQPQHF.

The chain links TRBV7-2 to TRBJ1-6; D is ambiguous. CDR1 SGHTA and CDR2 FQGNSA come from the germline V gene. The length of the CDR3 is 15 residues. With 5 bases removed from V and 4 bases from J, the gap between germline ends came to 12 bases. The CDR3 DNA sequence: TGTGCCAGCAGCCCAGCAGGAGGGTATAATTCACCCCTCCACTTT. Its translation is CASSPAGGYNSPLHF.

This rearrangement joins TRBV29-1 to TRBJ2-7; D gene ambiguous. Germline-derived CDR1 and CDR2 are SQVTM and ANQGSEA. Trimming shortened V by 1 base and J by 7 bases, and 11 bases separated the two germline ends. The CDR3 contains 12 residues. The CDR3 loop reads CSVEVRGNEQYF. The CDR3 nucleotides are TGCAGCGTTGAAGTTCGCGGAAATGAGCAGTACTTC.

J is TRBJ2-5 and V is TRBV6-4; 7 positions agree with TRBD1. The CDR3 contains 11 residues. V lost 8 bases and J lost 14; bases outside the gene matches: 11. The germline CDR1 and CDR2 sequences are MRHNA and SNTAGT. CDR3 sequence: CASGPGQPSYF. The DNA of the CDR3 is TGTGCCAGCGGCCCGGGACAGCCATCCTACTTC.